What follows is one T cell receptor (beta chain) and its context. Its specificity is not known. Vbeta (60) and Jbeta (13) primers were used in the PCR. Here immunoSEQ multiplex PCR was the method, and the copy in TCRdb shows in-frame clones only, minus some. The data contain around 100,000 clones, approximately 70% of them seen just once; the ten biggest clones take up more than 4.5%. CDR1 SGHNT and CDR2 YYREEE come from the germline V gene (reference sequence). V was cut by 4 bases and J by 3 bases, with 14 bases left in between. This CDR3 comprises 14 residues. The data derive from a study of cytomegalovirus exposure and HLA in healthy donors. Findings and caveats of the study: There were some public TCRs occurring in many donors, but most TCR sequences were rare. In an earlier analysis, about 87% or about 30%: the productive usage of most TCR beta V segments. Per published reports, the classifier diagnosed cytomegalovirus status with high specificity and sensitivity.

The sample consisted of PBMCs. The source is a woman between 18 and 29 years old in good health and CMV-seropositive. The rearrangement uses TRBV5-4 and TRBJ2-7, with D perhaps TRBD2 (6 bases). The CDR3 region is CASSPGTLRYEQYF. The CDR3 DNA reads as TGTGCCAGCAGCCCCGGGACTCTACGCTACGAGCAGTACTTC.